The sample holds a few counts of the clone carrying this T cell receptor beta chain. Its specificity is not known. The data stem from a study of T-cell memory formation after mild COVID-19. Employing constant-segment primers, 5'RACE generated TCR alpha and TCR beta cDNA libraries bearing sample barcodes and UMIs. TCRdb passed the 5' RACE reads through MiXCR, listing each CDR3 protein once. Of roughly 130,000 distinct CDR3 sequences listed, around 15% are singletons. Study observations and caveats: Contracting CD4+ clones sat mainly in CM and EM; CD8+ in EMRA.

The V segment lost 6 bases and the J segment 6 bases; nucleotides outside the gene matches: 6. Per germline, CDR1 MNHEY and CDR2 SVGEGT. The CDR3 consists of 15 residues. This chain joins TRBV6-2 or TRBV6-3 and TRBJ2-1; TRBD2 agrees at 12 bases. This TCR was recovered from a man aged 18-30 years who had mild COVID-19 (a few samples of this study predate the infection). Cell type and time point are not known. The sequenced sample consisted of PBMCs or a T cell subset sorted from them (not recorded which). CDR3 in amino acids: CASSPRTSGANEQFF. CDR3 bases: TGTGCCAGCAGCCCAAGGACTAGCGGGGCCAATGAGCAGTTCTTC.